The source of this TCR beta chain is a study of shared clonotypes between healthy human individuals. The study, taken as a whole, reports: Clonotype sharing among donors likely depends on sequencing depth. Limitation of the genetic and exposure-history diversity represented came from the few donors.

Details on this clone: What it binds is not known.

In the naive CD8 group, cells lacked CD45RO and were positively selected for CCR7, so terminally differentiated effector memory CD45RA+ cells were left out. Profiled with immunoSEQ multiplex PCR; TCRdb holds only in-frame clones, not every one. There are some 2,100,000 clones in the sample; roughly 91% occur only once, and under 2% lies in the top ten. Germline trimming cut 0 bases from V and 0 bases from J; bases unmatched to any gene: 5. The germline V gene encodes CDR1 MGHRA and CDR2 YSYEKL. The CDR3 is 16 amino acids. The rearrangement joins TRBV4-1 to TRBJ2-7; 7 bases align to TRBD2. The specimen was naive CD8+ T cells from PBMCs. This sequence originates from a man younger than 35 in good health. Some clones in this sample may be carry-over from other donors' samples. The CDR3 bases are TGCGCCAGCAGCCAAGATGGGGGGGAGGCCTCCTACGAGCAGTACTTC. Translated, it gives CASSQDGGEASYEQYF.